The 19 T cell receptor beta chains reported below all come from one sample, sequenced in a study of T cells in Graves' hyperthyroidism and ophthalmopathy. RNA transcripts served as the template for amplifying TCR beta CDR3 regions. When the TCR CDR3 underwent first-round RT-PCR, the HTBI primer set was used. One entry per CDR3 protein, called by TCRdb with MiXCR from the multiplex PCR reads. The data contain approximately 610,000 distinct CDR3 sequences, roughly 14% of them seen just once; the ten biggest clones take up 3.5% to 4.5%. The sample taken for sequencing was blood. These receptors originate from a woman aged 40 to 50 with Graves' ophthalmopathy.

V and J are TRBV14 and TRBJ2-6; D tentatively reads TRBD1 or TRBD2 (5 bases each). V dropped 5 bases and J dropped 0 bases, with 20 bases sitting between them. There are 19 residues in the CDR3. Germline V gene lookup returns CDR1 SGHDN and CDR2 FVKESK. The CDR3 nucleotides read TGTGCCAGCAGCGAGCTTCCGGGACCCCGGAGCTCTGGGGCCAACGTCCTGACTTTC. Encoded protein: CASSELPGPRSSGANVLTF.

This clonotype was found many times. This chain connects TRBV20-1 to TRBJ1-2; 7 bases map to TRBD1. The germline V gene encodes CDR1 DFQATT and CDR2 SNEGSKA (reference sequence). J lost 5 bases, V lost 3 bases, and 6 bases had no gene match. The CDR3 sequence is 13 residues long. The CDR3 spells CSARGQTDYGYTF. In nucleotides, the CDR3 is TGCAGTGCTAGGGGACAGACGGATTATGGCTACACCTTC.

There are many counts of this clonotype. V usage is TRBV9 and J usage is TRBJ1-1, with 8 positions matching TRBD1. V trimming: 2 bases; J trimming: 4 bases; junction bases outside the gene matches: 1. CDR3 length equals 13 residues. Germline V gene lookup returns CDR1 SGDLS and CDR2 YYNGEE. In DNA, the CDR3 is TGTGCCAGCAGCGTGGACAGGGCCACTGAAGCTTTCTTT. Translation gives CASSVDRATEAFF. The complete variable domain, with remaining parts taken from reference TRBV9 and TRBJ1-1, reads DSGVTQTPKHLITATGQRVTLRCSPRSGDLSVYWYQQSLDQGLQFLIQYYNGEERAKGNILERFSAQQFPDLHSELNLSSLELGDSALYFCASSVDRATEAFFGQGTRLTVV.

This clonotype was counted many times. J is TRBJ1-5 and V is TRBV10-3; 8 bases map to TRBD1. Germline loops: CDR1 ENHRY, CDR2 SYGVKD. The V and J ends lost 10 bases and 2 bases, in that order; junction bases with no gene match: 7. The CDR3 covers 14 residues. The DNA of the CDR3 is TGTGCCACCACGACAGGGGACGGCAATCAGCCCCAGCATTTT. Translated: CATTTGDGNQPQHF.

This clonotype was observed at least ten times. The J gene is TRBJ2-7, the V gene TRBV6-5, with 10 positions matching TRBD1. V lost 2 bases and J lost 2; bases outside the gene matches: 3. The length of the CDR3 is 15 residues. CDR1 MNHEY and CDR2 SVGAGI come from the germline V gene. The chain's CDR3 is CASSYNGQGAYEQYF. The CDR3 DNA sequence: TGTGCCAGCAGTTACAATGGACAGGGGGCCTACGAGCAGTACTTC.

This clonotype was counted at least ten times. This rearrangement joins TRBV27 to TRBJ1-5, with 8 bases lining up with TRBD1. CDR3 length equals 12 residues. Germline V gene sequence: CDR1 MNHEY, CDR2 SMNVEV (reference sequence). The V segment lost 6 bases and the J segment 6 bases; nucleotides outside the gene matches: 1. The CDR3 loop is CASRTGVQPQHF. CDR3 bases: TGTGCCAGCAGGACAGGGGTTCAGCCCCAGCATTTT.

This chain uses TRBV6-1 with TRBJ2-5, with 10 bases that match TRBD2. The CDR3 has 15 amino acids. Trimming took 7 bases from V and 2 from J; bases not matched to a gene: 7. The germline gives CDR1 MNHNS, CDR2 SASEGT. The DNA for the CDR3 is TGTGCCAGCACCCGGACTAGCGGAAATCAAGAGACCCAGTACTTC. Amino acid sequence: CASTRTSGNQETQYF.

This clonotype was observed many times. This chain uses TRBV11-2 with TRBJ2-7; TRBD2 is a possible D gene (6 bases). Germline CDR1 is SGHAT and CDR2 is FQNNGV. Trimming shortened V by 2 bases and J by 2 bases, and 13 bases separated the two germline ends. CDR3 length equals 15 residues. The CDR3, as DNA: TGTGCCAGCAGCTTATCCGCGGGGTATACCTACGAGCAGTACTTC. Its protein is CASSLSAGYTYEQYF.

This clonotype was found a few times. V and J are TRBV20-1 and TRBJ2-7, with TRBD1 identical over 8 bases. V lost 0 bases to trimming and J lost 4 bases; unmatched junction nucleotides: 8. Per the germline V gene, CDR1 is DFQATT and CDR2 is SNEGSKA (reference sequence). CDR3 length: 15 amino acids. The CDR3 DNA reads as TGCAGTGCTAGAGATTTCGGACAGGGTGGGTACGAGCAGTACTTC. It codes for CSARDFGQGGYEQYF.

This clonotype was detected many times. The gene calls are TRBV6-5 and TRBJ1-1; no clear D gene. Germline V gene data show CDR1 as MNHEY and CDR2 as SVGAGI. The CDR3 is 14 amino acids. The V and J ends lost 3 bases and 4 bases respectively, with 12 bases between them. The CDR3 loop is CASSYGVLGTEAFF. For the CDR3, the DNA is TGTGCCAGCAGTTATGGGGTCTTGGGCACTGAAGCTTTCTTT.

This clonotype is a singleton in its sample. The genes are TRBV6-1 and TRBJ1-1, with 10 bases aligning to TRBD1. CDR1 and CDR2 from the germline V gene are MNHNS and SASEGT. CDR3 length equals 14 residues. Trimming at V came to 6 bases and at J to 4 bases, leaving 5 bases not matched to a gene. The DNA for the CDR3 is TGTGCCAGCAGGACAGGGGGCATGATCACTGAAGCTTTCTTT. It codes for CASRTGGMITEAFF.

This clonotype was found many times. The chain carries TRBV6-1 and TRBJ1-1; TRBD1 is a possible D gene (5 bases). The V end was cut by 4 bases, the J end by 4 bases, with 10 bases between. Germline assignment: CDR1 MNHNS and CDR2 SASEGT. The CDR3 consists of 13 residues. The CDR3 DNA reads as TGTGCCAGCAGTGGGGGGACTAGCACTGAAGCTTTCTTT. It specifies CASSGGTSTEAFF.

CDR3 bases: TGTGCCAGCAGCGATCTCTTCGGACAGTCGAACACTGAAGCTTTCTTT. This sequence encodes CASSDLFGQSNTEAFF. J is TRBJ1-1 and V is TRBV6-1; maybe TRBD1 (6 bases). This CDR3 contains 16 residues. The V gene's germline CDR1 is MNHNS and CDR2 SASEGT. With 6 bases removed from V and 1 base from J, the gap between germline ends came to 18 bases.

The table lists this clonotype with many counts. The V call is TRBV10-1, the J call TRBJ2-5, with a tentative D call TRBD2 (5 bases). CDR1 and CDR2 from the germline V gene are WNHNN and SYGVQD (reference sequence). This CDR3 comprises 16 residues. Trimming stripped 4 bases from V and 3 bases from J, with 18 bases between. The CDR3 spells CASSGTGGLEKETQYF. CDR3 nucleotide sequence: TGCGCCAGCAGTGGAACCGGAGGACTGGAGAAAGAGACCCAGTACTTC.

This clonotype was seen many times. The gene calls are TRBV27 and TRBJ1-2; TRBD1 might be the D (6 bases). Germline V gene sequence: CDR1 MNHEY, CDR2 SMNVEV (reference sequence). The CDR3 contains 15 residues. V gave up 4 bases and J gave up 8 bases, with 20 bases separating them. The CDR3 here is CASSSDRSGVRGYTF. CDR3 bases: TGTGCCAGCAGTTCCGACAGGAGTGGAGTGCGCGGCTACACCTTC.

The rearrangement uses TRBV6-1 and TRBJ2-1; 9 bases map to TRBD2. This CDR3 contains 14 residues. The trim removed 4 bases at V and 3 bases at J, leaving 1 base unmatched. Germline loops: CDR1 MNHNS, CDR2 SASEGT. CDR3: CASSASGDYNEQFF. The CDR3 nucleotides are TGTGCCAGCAGTGCTAGCGGGGACTACAATGAGCAGTTCTTC.

Ten or more counts support this clonotype. J is TRBJ1-5 and V is TRBV28, with TRBD1 as a possible D gene (5 bases). The germline V and J ends were trimmed by 7 bases and 2 bases, with 12 bases remaining between them. The CDR3 runs to 14 residues. Germline V gives CDR1 MDHEN, CDR2 SYDVKM. CDR3 nucleotide sequence: TGTGCCAGCACCTCGTCGGGGGGCAATCAGCCCCAGCATTTT. Translating gives CASTSSGGNQPQHF.

This clonotype was found many times. This rearrangement joins TRBV20-1 to TRBJ2-7, with TRBD2 as a possible D gene (6 bases). Germline V gene sequence: CDR1 DFQATT, CDR2 SNEGSKA (reference sequence). This CDR3 has 15 amino acids. Trimming left V 5 bases short and J 3 bases short, with 20 bases between. The CDR3 sequence is CSAHLGDSHYYEQYF. CDR3 coding DNA: TGCAGTGCTCACTTGGGGGACTCCCACTACTACGAGCAGTACTTC.

J is TRBJ2-7 and V is TRBV12-3 or TRBV12-4; 8 bases line up with TRBD2. The CDR3 loop spans 15 amino acids. Losses at the gene ends were 11 bases for V and 2 bases for J; bases not matched to a gene: 14. The CDR3, as DNA: TGTGCCGCCGCGGGAGGACTGACTTCCACCTACGAGCAGTACTTC. Translated, it gives CAAAGGLTSTYEQYF.